Sequencing of this T cell receptor beta chain was carried out in a study of shared clonotypes between healthy human individuals. The assay was run at deep level. Each cell subset's genomic DNA was divided evenly among several immunoSEQ plates. The authors sequenced unsorted PBMC DNA on ten immunoSEQ deep assay plates. In the source study's methods: Filtering was not the same, since immunoSEQ gave junction-only sequences without quality scores. Method: immunoSEQ multiplex PCR; TCRdb's copy keeps in-frame clones and lacks some. V and J calls plus clone size are reproduced from that table; the DNA served to infer D and trimming. The data show about half a million clones, around 80% seen once. This clone was observed a handful of times. A junction boundary mismatches the germline segment, possibly from a read error. This TCR came from a woman aged 40 to 55 in good health. Some clones in this sample may be carry-over from other donors' samples. Sequenced material: PBMCs.

The CDR3 loop reads CASSEGTSIYQQYF. The CDR3 bases are TGTGCCAGCAGTGAAGGGACTAGCATCTACCAGCAGTACTTC. This rearrangement joins TRBV2 to TRBJ2-7; 8 positions agree with TRBD2. The CDR3 is 14 residues long. Germline V gene lookup returns CDR1 SNHLY and CDR2 FYNNEI. The complete variable domain, with remaining parts taken from reference TRBV2 and TRBJ2-7, reads EPEVTQTPSHQVTQMGQEVILRCVPISNHLYFYWYRQILGQKVEFLVSFYNNEISEKSEIFDDQFSVERPDGSNFTLKIRSTKLEDSAMYFCASSEGTSIYQQYFGPGTRLTVT.